This T cell receptor beta chain came from a study of blood T cells in healthy people across ages. Study results and caveats: Diversity of TCR beta correlated strongly with naive T cell percentage. In long-lived donors, naive CD4+ cell counts and diversity exceeded those of aged donors.

The CDR3 has 15 amino acids. CDR1 and CDR2 (germline): DFQATT, SNEGSKA (reference sequence). For the second PCR, which ran for about 7 to 11 cycles, a sample-barcoded 5' primer and a J-beta primer mix were used. A template-switch adaptor containing 12 random nucleotides labeled each cDNA molecule. TCRdb analysed the 5' RACE reads with MiXCR anew, one entry per CDR3 protein. The sample shows approximately 780,000 distinct CDR3 sequences, about a quarter of them seen only once. This clonotype was found a few times. The antigen remains unidentified. These data also formed part of another study, on T cells of mothers and their children.

Sequenced material: blood. The clonotype originates from a boy aged 10-17 years in good health. J is TRBJ2-5 and V is TRBV20-1; 9 bases agree with TRBD2. The end of the DNA is better explained by TRBJ2-7, so the J call may be wrong. CDR3 protein: CSAFSSGANVREQYF. CDR3 DNA: TGCAGTGCCTTTTCTAGCGGGGCCAATGTACGCGAGCAGTACTTC.